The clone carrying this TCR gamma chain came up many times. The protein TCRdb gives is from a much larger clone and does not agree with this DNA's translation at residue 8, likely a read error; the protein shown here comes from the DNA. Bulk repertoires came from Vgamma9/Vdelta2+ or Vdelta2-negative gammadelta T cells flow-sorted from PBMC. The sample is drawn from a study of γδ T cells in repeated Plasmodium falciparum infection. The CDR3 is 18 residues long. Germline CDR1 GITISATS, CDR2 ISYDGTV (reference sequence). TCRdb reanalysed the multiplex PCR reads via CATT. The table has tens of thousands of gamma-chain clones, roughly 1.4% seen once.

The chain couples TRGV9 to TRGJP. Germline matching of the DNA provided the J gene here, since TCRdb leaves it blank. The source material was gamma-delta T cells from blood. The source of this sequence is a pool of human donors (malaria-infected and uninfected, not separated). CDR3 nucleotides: TGTGCCTTGTGGCAGGTGAGCTGGCAAGAGTTGGGCAAAAAAATCAAGGTATTT. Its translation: CALWQVSWQELGKKIKVF.